The next 16 T cell receptor beta chains were all read from a single sample in a study of T cell repertoires in cytomegalovirus infection. TCRdb fed the reads into MiXCR, producing one record per CDR3 protein. The sample lists hundreds of thousands of distinct CDR3 sequences; approximately 31% were seen once. Their antigens are not known. This specimen was cultured CD8+ T cells from PBMCs, taken from culture after CMV antigen stimulation. The receptors here all came from a human donor in good health (CMV status not recorded). Some clones in this sample may be carry-over from other donors' samples.

This clonotype was seen more than once but under ten times. The rearrangement links TRBV2 to TRBJ1-1; D is perhaps TRBD1 (5 bases). CDR1 and CDR2 from the germline V gene are SNHLY and FYNNEI. The V gene lost 10 bases and the J gene lost 5 bases, with 17 bases spanning the gap. The CDR3 contains 13 residues. Here the CDR3 DNA reads TGTGCCACCCGACCGGGGGGAGGTACTGAAGCTTTCTTT. Encoded protein: CATRPGGGTEAFF.

This clonotype was found a few times. The rearrangement uses TRBV11-2 and TRBJ2-5; 8 nucleotides line up with TRBD1. The J segment lost 1 base and the V segment lost 4 bases, leaving 8 bases of the junction unmatched. CDR1 and CDR2 from the germline V gene are SGHAT and FQNNGV. This CDR3 has 16 amino acids. The CDR3 here is CASSYRQGLTQETQYF. For the CDR3, the DNA is TGTGCCAGCAGCTATCGACAGGGGCTGACCCAAGAGACCCAGTACTTC.

This clonotype came up many times. This chain joins TRBV27 and TRBJ1-1, with 8 bases aligning to TRBD1. In germline, CDR1 is MNHEY, CDR2 SMNVEV (reference sequence). Trimming took 3 bases from V and 4 from J; bases not matched to a gene: 4. The CDR3 length is 14 residues. The CDR3 sequence: CASSFGTGPTEAFF. The CDR3 nucleotides are TGTGCCAGCAGTTTTGGGACAGGCCCCACTGAAGCTTTCTTT.

The sample holds a few counts of this clonotype. The J gene is TRBJ2-1, the V gene TRBV7-9; 9 bases agree with TRBD2. CDR3 length: 15 residues. Per germline, CDR1 SEHNR and CDR2 FQNEAQ (reference sequence). The V and J ends lost 4 bases and 10 bases, in that order; junction bases with no gene match: 11. The CDR3 DNA reads as TGTGCCAGCAGCTCGGCTAGCGGGGAGACCGTGGAGCAGTTCTTC. Amino acid sequence: CASSSASGETVEQFF.

The chain has TRBV6-6 and TRBJ1-1, with D hard to call. V was trimmed by 7 bases and J by 3 bases, leaving 12 bases between them. This CDR3 is 13 amino acids long. Germline CDR1 reads MNHNY; CDR2 reads SVGAGI (reference sequence). In DNA form, the CDR3 reads TGTGCCAGCATCGACGGTGGGGACACTGAAGCTTTCTTT. Translation: CASIDGGDTEAFF.

The chain uses TRBV7-9 and TRBJ1-1; weak D call: TRBD1 (6 bases). V lost 6 bases and J lost 8, with 19 bases in between. CDR1 is SEHNR and CDR2 is FQNEAQ in the germline V gene (reference sequence). This CDR3 has 14 residues. The CDR3 is CASRGEGGFSEAFF. The CDR3 coding sequence is TGTGCCAGCAGGGGGGAGGGGGGGTTCTCAGAAGCTTTCTTT.

In regard to this clonotype: This may be a read error, as it is one base from a much larger clone. The J gene is TRBJ1-2, the V gene TRBV29-1, with no clear D. This CDR3 has 14 residues. Germline V gene lookup returns CDR1 SQVTM and CDR2 ANQGSEA. CDR3 sequence (DNA): TGCAGCGTTGTCGCGGGTCGATATTTCTATGGCTACATCTTC. The encoded protein is CSVVAGRYFYGYIF.

This clonotype has only a few counts. The gene calls are TRBV5-4 and TRBJ2-7, with unresolved D. The V and J ends lost 3 bases and 3 bases respectively, with 7 bases between them. Germline V gives CDR1 SGHNT, CDR2 YYREEE (reference sequence). This CDR3 contains 12 residues. The CDR3 DNA is TGTGCCAGCAGCTGGGTGGGCTACGAGCAGTACTTC. Protein product: CASSWVGYEQYF.

The chain couples TRBV2 to TRBJ1-2, with 7 bases matching TRBD1. V trimming: 2 bases; J trimming: 1 base; junction bases outside the gene matches: 4. Germline CDR1 is SNHLY and CDR2 is FYNNEI. This CDR3 has 15 residues. This CDR3 is CASSERQGGNYGYTF. CDR3 nucleotide sequence: TGTGCCAGCAGTGAAAGACAGGGCGGTAACTATGGCTACACCTTC.

This clonotype is a singleton in its sample. The gene calls are TRBV6-5 and TRBJ2-7; D not resolved. The CDR3 has 13 residues. CDR1 is MNHEY, CDR2 SVGAGI, per germline. The germline V and J ends were trimmed by 6 bases and 1 base, with 10 bases remaining between them. CDR3 DNA: TGTGCCAGCAGATACCGATCATCCTACGAGCAGTACTTC. Protein sequence: CASRYRSSYEQYF.

This sequence joins TRBV27 and TRBJ2-1, with D possibly TRBD2 on 6 matching bases. CDR3 length equals 14 residues. V lost 6 bases and J lost 8, with 17 bases in between. The germline V gene has CDR1 MNHEY and CDR2 SMNVEV (reference sequence). This chain's CDR3 is CASRPLRDSDEQFF. CDR3 sequence (DNA): TGTGCCAGCAGACCTCTCCGGGACTCCGATGAGCAGTTCTTC.

V and J are TRBV18 and TRBJ1-4, with 9 bases fitting TRBD1. The CDR3 loop spans 18 amino acids. The V segment lost 2 bases and the J segment 6 bases; nucleotides outside the gene matches: 13. Germline V gene sequence: CDR1 KGHSH, CDR2 LQKENI. The CDR3 here is CASSPSQEPGTGHEKLFF. Here the CDR3 DNA reads TGTGCCAGCTCACCAAGCCAGGAACCCGGGACAGGGCATGAAAAACTGTTTTTT.

This clonotype was seen a few times. This chain connects TRBV6-1 to TRBJ2-7; 7 bases align to TRBD1. The CDR3 loop spans 17 amino acids. V shed 2 bases, J shed 1 base, and the junction held 11 bases outside the gene matches. Germline V CDR1 and CDR2: MNHNS, SASEGT. The CDR3, as DNA: TGTGCCAGCAGTGAACCCCCTGACAGGGATTTGTCCTACGAGCAGTACGTC. Residues: CASSEPPDRDLSYEQYV.

This clonotype was counted between two and nine times. V is TRBV6-5 and J is TRBJ2-5; D may be TRBD1 (6 bases). V lost 5 bases and J 1 base, leaving 11 bases between the germline ends. Germline assignment: CDR1 MNHEY and CDR2 SVGAGI. The CDR3 consists of 14 residues. Here the CDR3 DNA reads TGTGCCAGCAGTCACAGGACAGTCCAAGAGACCCAGTACTTC. As protein: CASSHRTVQETQYF.

The CDR3 coding sequence is TGTGCCAGCAATGGGGGAGTGGAAGCTTTCTTT. This translates into CASNGGVEAFF. The rearrangement links TRBV12-3 or TRBV12-4 to TRBJ1-1; maybe TRBD1 (5 bases). This CDR3 has 11 residues. Trimming took off 7 bases at V and 8 bases at J, with 11 bases between the two ends.

In its sample, this clonotype was seen a few times. The chain recombines TRBV28 with TRBJ2-2; 7 bases are a match to TRBD2. This CDR3 is 15 amino acids long. Per germline, CDR1 MDHEN and CDR2 SYDVKM. Trimming cost V 6 bases and J 5 bases; bases outside gene matches: 9. The CDR3 loop is CASSPPQGLTGELFF. The CDR3 bases are TGTGCCAGCAGCCCCCCCCAGGGACTAACCGGGGAGCTGTTTTTT.